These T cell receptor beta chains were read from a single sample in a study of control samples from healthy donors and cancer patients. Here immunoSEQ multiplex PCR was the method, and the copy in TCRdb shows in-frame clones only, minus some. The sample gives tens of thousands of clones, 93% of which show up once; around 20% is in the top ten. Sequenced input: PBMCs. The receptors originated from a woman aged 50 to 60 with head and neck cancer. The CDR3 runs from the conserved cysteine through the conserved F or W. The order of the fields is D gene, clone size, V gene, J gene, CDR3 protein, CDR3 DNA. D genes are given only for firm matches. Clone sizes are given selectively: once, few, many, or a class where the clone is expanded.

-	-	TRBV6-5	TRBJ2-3	CASSRPGKDTQYF	TGTGCCAGCAGCAGGCCGGGGAAAGATACGCAGTATTTT
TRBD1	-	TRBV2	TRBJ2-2	CASTLYRGPNTGELFF	TGTGCCAGCACCCTATACAGGGGGCCCAACACCGGGGAGCTGTTTTTT
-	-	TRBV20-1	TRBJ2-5	CSARHWETQYF	TGCAGTGCTAGGCACTGGGAGACCCAGTACTTC
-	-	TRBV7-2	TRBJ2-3	CASSYTRDTDTQYF	TGTGCCAGCAGCTACACCCGGGACACAGATACGCAGTATTTT
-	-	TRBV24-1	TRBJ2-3	CATSDLKRGVSTDTQYF	TGTGCCACCAGTGATTTGAAAAGGGGGGTGAGCACAGATACGCAGTATTTT
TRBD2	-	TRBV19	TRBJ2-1	CASSIRTSSSSYNEQFF	TGTGCCAGTAGTATCCGGACTAGCTCGAGCTCCTACAATGAGCAGTTCTTC
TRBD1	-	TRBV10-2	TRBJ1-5	CASSVGTVLQPQHF	TGCGCCAGCAGTGTTGGGACAGTGCTTCAGCCCCAGCATTTT
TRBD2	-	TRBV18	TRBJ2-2	CASSPPSLAGANTGELFF	TGTGCCAGCTCACCACCGTCACTAGCGGGGGCGAACACCGGGGAGCTGTTTTTT
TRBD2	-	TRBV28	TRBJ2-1	CASSLQLAGYNEQFF	TGTGCCAGCAGTTTACAACTAGCGGGGTACAATGAGCAGTTCTTC
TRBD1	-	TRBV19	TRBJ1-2	CASSGGTGGRGYTF	TGTGCCAGTAGTGGAGGGACAGGGGGAAGAGGCTACACCTTC
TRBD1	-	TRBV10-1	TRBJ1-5	CASRGTTGENQPQHF	TGCGCCAGCAGGGGTACAACAGGGGAGAATCAGCCCCAGCATTTT
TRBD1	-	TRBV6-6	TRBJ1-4	CASSSGQGDTNEKLFF	TGTGCCAGCAGCAGCGGACAGGGTGATACTAATGAAAAACTGTTTTTT
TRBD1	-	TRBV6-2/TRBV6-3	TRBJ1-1	CASNYRGQGNTEAFF	TGTGCCAGCAATTATCGGGGACAGGGTAACACTGAAGCTTTCTTT
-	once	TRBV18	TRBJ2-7	CASSPPRTRGAEQYF	TGTGCCAGCTCACCGCCCCGAACAAGGGGAGCGGAGCAGTACTTC
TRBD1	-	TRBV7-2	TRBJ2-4	CASSLQGAGAKNIQYF	TGTGCCAGCAGCTTACAGGGGGCGGGAGCCAAAAACATTCAGTACTTC
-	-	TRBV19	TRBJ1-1	CASSIALGGVNTEAFF	TGTGCCAGTAGTATCGCCCTCGGAGGTGTGAACACTGAAGCTTTCTTT
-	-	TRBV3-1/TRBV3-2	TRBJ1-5	CASSQPLCQPQHF	TGTGCCAGCAGCCAGCCCCTTTGTCAGCCCCAGCATTTT
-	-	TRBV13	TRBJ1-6	CASSLDSSPLHF	TGTGCCAGCAGCTTAGACTCTTCACCCCTCCACTTT
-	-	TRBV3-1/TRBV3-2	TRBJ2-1	CASSIYNEQFF	TGTGCCAGCAGCATCTACAATGAGCAGTTCTTC
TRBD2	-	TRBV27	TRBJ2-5	CASRTSGSETQYF	TGTGCCAGCAGGACTAGCGGGAGTGAGACCCAGTACTTC
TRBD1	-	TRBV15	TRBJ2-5	CATRPGISGTGSLETQYF	TGTGCCACCAGGCCGGGGATATCCGGGACAGGTAGTTTGGAGACCCAGTACTTC
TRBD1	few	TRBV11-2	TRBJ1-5	CGGQGRGGPHQPQHF	TGTGGGGGACAGGGCCGGGGAGGCCCCCATCAGCCCCAGCATTTT
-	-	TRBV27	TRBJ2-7	CASSLSGPRLSYEQYF	TGTGCCAGCAGTTTATCGGGCCCCCGACTTAGCTACGAGCAGTACTTC
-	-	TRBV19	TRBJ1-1	CATTAGWYTEAFF	TGTGCCACGACGGCGGGCTGGTACACTGAAGCTTTCTTT
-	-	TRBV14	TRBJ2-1	CASSTRGGLSYNEQFF	TGTGCCAGCAGCACCCGCGGAGGGCTATCCTACAATGAGCAGTTCTTC
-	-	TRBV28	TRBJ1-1	CASSLGRRSTEAFF	TGTGCCAGCAGTTTAGGCAGGAGGTCCACTGAAGCTTTCTTT
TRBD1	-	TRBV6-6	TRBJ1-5	CASSYTDRDQPQHF	TGTGCCAGCAGTTACACGGACAGGGATCAGCCCCAGCATTTT
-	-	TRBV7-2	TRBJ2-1	CASSFRSEGNEQFF	TGTGCCAGCAGCTTTAGGAGCGAGGGCAATGAGCAGTTCTTC
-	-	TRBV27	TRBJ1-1	CASSLLTANTEAFF	TGTGCCAGCAGTTTACTGACCGCGAACACTGAAGCTTTCTTT
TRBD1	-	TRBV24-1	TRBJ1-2	CATSGPDRGNYGYTF	TGTGCCACCAGTGGCCCCGACAGGGGAAACTATGGCTACACCTTC
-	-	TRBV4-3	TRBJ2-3	CASSQRRARADTQYF	TGCGCCAGCAGCCAACGGCGGGCCAGGGCAGATACGCAGTATTTT
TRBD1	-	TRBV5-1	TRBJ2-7	CASAEREAGGAYEQYF	TGCGCCAGCGCGGAGAGGGAGGCAGGGGGCGCCTACGAGCAGTACTTC
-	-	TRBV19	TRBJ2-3	CASSWAGSSTDTQYF	TGTGCCAGTAGTTGGGCTGGATCTAGCACAGATACGCAGTATTTT
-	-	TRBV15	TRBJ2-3	CATTKPGTDTQYF	TGTGCCACCACGAAACCCGGCACAGATACGCAGTATTTT
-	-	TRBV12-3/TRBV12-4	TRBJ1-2	CASSWGGNYGYTF	TGTGCCAGCAGTTGGGGGGGTAACTATGGCTACACCTTC
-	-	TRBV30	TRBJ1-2	CAWSRGDWGGYTF	TGTGCCTGGAGTAGGGGGGACTGGGGGGGCTACACCTTC
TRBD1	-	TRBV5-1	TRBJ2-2	CASSLGQGTGELFF	TGCGCCAGCAGCCTGGGACAGGGAACCGGGGAGCTGTTTTTT
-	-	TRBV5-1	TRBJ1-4	CASSAGATNEKLFF	TGCGCCAGCAGCGCGGGTGCAACTAATGAAAAACTGTTTTTT
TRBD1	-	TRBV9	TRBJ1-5	CASSYTGAQPQHF	TGTGCCAGCAGCTACACAGGGGCCCAGCCCCAGCATTTT
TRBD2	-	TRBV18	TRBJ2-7	CASSQGGVEQYF	TGTGCCAGCTCACAGGGAGGGGTCGAGCAGTACTTC
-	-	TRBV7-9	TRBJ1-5	CASSLTADNQPQHF	TGTGCCAGCAGCTTAACTGCCGACAATCAGCCCCAGCATTTT
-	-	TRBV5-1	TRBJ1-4	CASSLSPGASNEKLFF	TGCGCCAGCAGCCTCTCGCCGGGGGCATCTAATGAAAAACTGTTTTTT
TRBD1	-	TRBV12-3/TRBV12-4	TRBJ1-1	CASSLGRGDEAFF	TGTGCCAGCAGTTTAGGCAGGGGGGATGAAGCTTTCTTT
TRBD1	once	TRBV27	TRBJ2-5	CASSLGSRGRGETQYF	TGTGCCAGCAGTTTAGGGTCGAGGGGGCGAGGGGAGACCCAGTACTTC
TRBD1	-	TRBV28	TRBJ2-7	CASSPPSGQGLYEQYF	TGTGCCAGCAGTCCCCCATCGGGACAGGGGTTGTACGAGCAGTACTTC
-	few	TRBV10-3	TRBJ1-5	CAIGDIDQPQHF	TGTGCCATCGGGGACATCGATCAGCCCCAGCATTTT
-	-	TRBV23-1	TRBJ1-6	CAGNSPLHF	TGCGCCGGAAATTCACCCCTCCACTTT
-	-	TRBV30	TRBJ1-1	CAWSVTALNTEAFF	TGTGCCTGGAGTGTAACAGCTTTGAACACTGAAGCTTTCTTT
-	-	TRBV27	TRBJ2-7	CASSLSPQSYEQYF	TGTGCCAGCAGTTTATCGCCTCAGTCCTACGAGCAGTACTTC
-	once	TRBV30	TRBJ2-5	CAWSVRDFEETQYF	TGTGCCTGGAGTGTACGAGACTTTGAAGAGACCCAGTACTTC
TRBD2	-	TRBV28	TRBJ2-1	CASSSRTSGNYNEQFF	TGTGCCAGCAGTTCTAGGACTAGCGGGAACTACAATGAGCAGTTCTTC
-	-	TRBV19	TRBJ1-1	CATRTLDTEAFF	TGTGCCACCCGGACCCTCGACACTGAAGCTTTCTTT
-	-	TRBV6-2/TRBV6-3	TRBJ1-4	CASSRGQREDNEKLFF	TGTGCCAGCAGCCGTGGACAACGCGAGGATAATGAAAAACTGTTTTTT
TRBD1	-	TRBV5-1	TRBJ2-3	CASSFDRGADTQYF	TGCGCCAGCAGCTTCGACAGGGGAGCAGATACGCAGTATTTT
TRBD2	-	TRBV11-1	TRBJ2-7	CASSNPGLAGGYEQYF	TGTGCCAGCAGCAACCCGGGACTAGCGGGAGGGTACGAGCAGTACTTC
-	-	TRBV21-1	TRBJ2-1	CASSKRGTHNEQFF	TGTGCCAGCAGCAAACGAGGGACCCACAATGAGCAGTTCTTC